This TCR beta chain was recorded in a study of T cell responses to AZD1222 COVID-19 vaccine (dated by TCRdb to 2020 to 2022). Looking at the study overall: AZD1222 recipients given second doses at about 4 weeks or at about 12 weeks were pooled, since spike-specific TCR depth and breadth were not found to differ between the two schedules. A total of just over 230 trial participants underwent TCR sequencing, of whom 200 to 220 had received two doses of AZD1222 and 26 had received two doses of the MenACWY control vaccine. Enrollment into the trials was organized by age into subgroups of 18-55, 56-69 and 70-plus years, and those subgroups contained approximately 150, 30 and 60 TCR-sequenced participants, respectively. Study-level results and caveats: In the small 56-69-year group, the increase in depth fell short of significance, most likely because of low power. Reportedly, almost half of the unique spike-specific TCRs recognized epitopes lying outside the regions that are mutated in the B.1.351 and B.1.1.7 variants. Conclusions about previously exposed vaccinees were limited because only a handful of AZD1222 recipients were SARS-CoV-2 seropositive at baseline. After two AZD1222 doses, both the breadth and the depth of spike-specific TCRs were significantly higher than at day 0 and than in MenACWY recipients. The vaccine-associated CD4 TCRs covered the entire spike protein, and the dominant responses fell in regions 160-218 and 743-854. Participants were mostly white British and included more females than males, and it was suggested by the authors that clonal diversity may have been underestimated. Because no day 14 peak-response samples were available, the repertoires could be characterized only after the peak T cell response.

Reading the label with the study, this specimen's time point is: baseline before first vaccination. The vaccinee samples were drawn from two UK trials, COV001 and COV002, one of which was a single-blind randomized controlled phase 2/3 trial testing AZD1222 (ChAdOx1 nCoV-19) in healthy adults. Trial participant PBMC samples were collected at day 0 and day 28 after the second dose for TCRbeta chain sequencing. A word on this clone: There is no known antigen for this receptor. Base qualities are missing; no much larger clone stands one base away.

The CDR3 regions of human TCRbeta chains were analyzed by immunosequencing. The paper's processing steps were these. Repertoire TCRs were checked for matches against a reference library of SARS-CoV-2-specific TCRs that had been generated using the MIRA antigen-specificity platform. Breadth was defined as the fraction of unique TCRs that were SARS-CoV-2-associated, and depth was defined as the fraction of total T cells that were SARS-CoV-2-associated. Using the MIRA data, each spike-specific TCR was assigned both to the spike region to which the TCR was reactive and to a CD4 or CD8 class. Log10-transformed breadth and depth values were compared by one-way ANOVA with Sidak's multiple comparisons tests. TCRdb mirrors the immuneACCESS table, restricted to in-frame sequences. Some clones are absent from its copies; in checked studies, under half trace to an unresolved V gene, and the reason for the others is unknown. V and J calls and clone size are copied from that table; D and trimming were computed from the DNA. Within this sample are roughly 180,000 clones, with 85% to 95% of them counted one time only. The ten largest clones add up to 0.64% of the sample.

The germline V end is reduced by 3 bases and the J end by 2 bases; junction bases left unmatched: 6. Taken from the germline V gene (reference sequence), the CDR1 and CDR2 loops are SSHAT and FNYEAQ. The CDR3, cysteine through phenylalanine, is 17 amino acids long. Only the CDR3 part of the read is kept: 51 bases, read in frame from the first base. Sample: peripheral blood, taken on day 0 of AZD1222 vaccination. The rearranged chain carries TRBV7-7 and TRBJ2-1; a stretch of 11 junction bases matches TRBD2. The clonotype was recovered from an adult in good health. The CDR3 region: CASSLVIAGGTYNEQFF. The DNA reads TGTGCCAGCAGCTTGGTGATAGCGGGAGGGACCTACAATGAGCAGTTCTTC.